This TCR beta chain appears in the sequencing data of a study of T cells in Graves' hyperthyroidism and ophthalmopathy. Overall study: Peripheral blood specimens were obtained at initial diagnosis, prior to any treatment.

Trimming left V 2 bases short and J 4 bases short, with 14 bases between. Germline CDR1 reads SGHVS; CDR2 reads FQNEAQ. The CDR3 is made up of 15 amino acids. The investigators amplified TCR beta CDR3 regions from RNA transcripts. HTBI primers were the set used in a first-round RT-PCR of the TCR CDR3. TCRdb called the multiplex PCR reads again in MiXCR, with one record for every CDR3 protein. Among around 350,000 distinct CDR3 sequences listed, about 15% were seen once. This clonotype was seen a few times. This chain uses TRBV7-8 with TRBJ1-1, with a tentative D call TRBD1 (5 bases). The specimen sequenced was blood. This sequence originates from a woman aged 60-75 years with Graves' ophthalmopathy. CDR3 in DNA: TGTGCCAGCAGCTTAATTCCCCTACAGGTCACTGAAGCTTTCTTT. It codes for CASSLIPLQVTEAFF.